This is a list of T cell receptor beta chains from one sample in a study of T-cell reconstitution after alpha-beta-depleted transplantation in children. TCRdb itself ran the PCR reads through MiXCR, one entry per CDR3 protein. The table records about 400,000 distinct CDR3 sequences, approximately 20% of them present only once. The material was PBMCs from the stem cell graft donor, obtained from the stem cell graft. These receptors were collected from a human donor who donated a stem cell graft to a child with acute myeloid leukemia. CDR3s include the opening cysteine and the closing phenylalanine or tryptophan. The order of the fields is clone size, V gene, J gene, D gene, CDR3 DNA, CDR3 protein. D genes are given only for firm matches. Expanded clones are given a class, and other clones once, few, many or no size at all.

abundance: .; v_gene: TRBV25-1; j_gene: TRBJ2-7; d_gene: .; CDR3nt: TGTGCCAGCAGTGAATCGGAGGGGCCTCCCTACGAGCAGTACTTC; CDR3aa: CASSESEGPPYEQYF
abundance: .; v_gene: TRBV5-1; j_gene: TRBJ1-2; d_gene: .; CDR3nt: TGCGCCAGCAGCTTGGACAACGCAAACTATGGCTACACCTTC; CDR3aa: CASSLDNANYGYTF
abundance: few; v_gene: TRBV12-3/TRBV12-4; j_gene: TRBJ1-1; d_gene: .; CDR3nt: TGTGCCAGCAGTTTCCCAGGGAACACTGAAGCTTTCTTT; CDR3aa: CASSFPGNTEAFF
abundance: .; v_gene: TRBV5-6; j_gene: TRBJ1-1; d_gene: .; CDR3nt: TGTGCCAGCAGCTTTGGGACACTGAACACTGAAGCTTTCTTT; CDR3aa: CASSFGTLNTEAFF
abundance: few; v_gene: TRBV12-3/TRBV12-4; j_gene: TRBJ2-6; d_gene: .; CDR3nt: TGTGCCAGCACCCTGCGCGGCAGTACTGCAGCTGGGGCCAACGTCCTGACTTTC; CDR3aa: CASTLRGSTAAGANVLTF
abundance: .; v_gene: TRBV28; j_gene: TRBJ1-5; d_gene: TRBD1; CDR3nt: TGTGCCAGCAGCCCAGCAGGGGGCGCGAGCAATCAGCCCCAGCATTTT; CDR3aa: CASSPAGGASNQPQHF
abundance: few; v_gene: TRBV5-1; j_gene: TRBJ2-1; d_gene: .; CDR3nt: TGCGCCAGCAGCGACCACGGGGGAAATGAGCAGTTCTTC; CDR3aa: CASSDHGGNEQFF
abundance: few; v_gene: TRBV7-6; j_gene: TRBJ2-2; d_gene: TRBD2; CDR3nt: TGTGCCAGCAGCTTAGATCCTAGCGGGAGGGCCGGGGAGCTGTTTTTT; CDR3aa: CASSLDPSGRAGELFF
abundance: few; v_gene: TRBV20-1; j_gene: TRBJ1-3; d_gene: .; CDR3nt: TGCAGTGCTAGAGTAGGCCAGGCTGGAAACACCATATATTTT; CDR3aa: CSARVGQAGNTIYF
abundance: many; v_gene: TRBV20-1; j_gene: TRBJ2-3; d_gene: .; CDR3nt: TGCAGTGTACCACAGGGAGGAGTTGAGTCAGATACGCAGTATTTT; CDR3aa: CSVPQGGVESDTQYF
abundance: few; v_gene: TRBV4-3; j_gene: TRBJ2-1; d_gene: .; CDR3nt: TGCGCCAGCAGCCAGCGAGGGAAGGTAGCTGAGCAGTTCTTC; CDR3aa: CASSQRGKVAEQFF
abundance: many; v_gene: TRBV15; j_gene: TRBJ2-1; d_gene: .; CDR3nt: TGTGCCACCAGCAGAGTAGGGCTAAGCTCCTACAATGAGCAGTTCTTC; CDR3aa: CATSRVGLSSYNEQFF
abundance: many; v_gene: TRBV28; j_gene: TRBJ2-3; d_gene: .; CDR3nt: TGTGCCAGCAGCATTAGCCTGGCAGATACGCAGTATTTT; CDR3aa: CASSISLADTQYF
abundance: few; v_gene: TRBV6-5; j_gene: TRBJ2-1; d_gene: .; CDR3nt: TGTGCCAGCAGTTACTCTAGTAGTTTTCTGGAAAGTTCCTACAATGAGCAGTTCTTC; CDR3aa: CASSYSSSFLESSYNEQFF
abundance: .; v_gene: TRBV2; j_gene: TRBJ1-2; d_gene: .; CDR3nt: TGTGCCGGATGGGGGACTAATGGCTACACCTTC; CDR3aa: CAGWGTNGYTF
abundance: few; v_gene: TRBV5-1; j_gene: TRBJ2-1; d_gene: TRBD1; CDR3nt: TGCGCCAGCAGCTTCAGGACAGGGGGGAATGAGCAGTTCTTC; CDR3aa: CASSFRTGGNEQFF
abundance: many; v_gene: TRBV20-1; j_gene: TRBJ1-1; d_gene: .; CDR3nt: TGCAGTGCTAGTTACGGGGACACTGAAGCTTTCTTT; CDR3aa: CSASYGDTEAFF
abundance: .; v_gene: TRBV3-1; j_gene: TRBJ2-1; d_gene: TRBD2; CDR3nt: TGTGCCAGCAGCCACGGACTAGCGGGAGCTAATGAGCAGTTCTTC; CDR3aa: CASSHGLAGANEQFF
abundance: many; v_gene: TRBV12-3/TRBV12-4; j_gene: TRBJ2-1; d_gene: .; CDR3nt: TGTGCCAGCAGAATGAGTTTAGGGCAGGGGAACAATGAGCAGTTCTTC; CDR3aa: CASRMSLGQGNNEQFF
abundance: many; v_gene: TRBV12-3/TRBV12-4; j_gene: TRBJ1-5; d_gene: .; CDR3nt: TGTGCCAGCAGTTTATTGGGTGGCAATCAGCCCCAGCATTTT; CDR3aa: CASSLLGGNQPQHF
abundance: .; v_gene: TRBV4-2; j_gene: TRBJ2-7; d_gene: TRBD2; CDR3nt: TGTGCCAGCAGCCAGGACACGGGGACTAGCGGAGATTACGAGCAGTACTTC; CDR3aa: CASSQDTGTSGDYEQYF
abundance: .; v_gene: TRBV25-1; j_gene: TRBJ1-2; d_gene: .; CDR3nt: TGTGCCAGCAGTGAACTGGGGGGCTACACCTTC; CDR3aa: CASSELGGYTF
abundance: .; v_gene: TRBV2; j_gene: TRBJ2-2; d_gene: .; CDR3nt: TGTGCCAGCAGTGAAGAGGGCGGGGAGCTGTTTTTT; CDR3aa: CASSEEGGELFF
abundance: few; v_gene: TRBV27; j_gene: TRBJ2-7; d_gene: .; CDR3nt: TGTGCCAGCAAGGGCCAGCGTTCCTACGAGCAGTACTTC; CDR3aa: CASKGQRSYEQYF
abundance: .; v_gene: TRBV7-9; j_gene: TRBJ1-4; d_gene: .; CDR3nt: TGTGCCAGCAGCTTCGGGCGGGGACCTAATGAAAAACTGTTTTTT; CDR3aa: CASSFGRGPNEKLFF
abundance: few; v_gene: TRBV6-5; j_gene: TRBJ2-3; d_gene: TRBD2; CDR3nt: TGTGCCAGCAGTCACGGGACTAGCGGAAGTACGTCCACAGATACGCAGTATTTT; CDR3aa: CASSHGTSGSTSTDTQYF
abundance: many; v_gene: TRBV12-3/TRBV12-4; j_gene: TRBJ2-5; d_gene: .; CDR3nt: TGTGCCAGCAGAACCGGGACCGACCAAGAGACCCAGTACTTC; CDR3aa: CASRTGTDQETQYF
abundance: few; v_gene: TRBV28; j_gene: TRBJ2-7; d_gene: TRBD1; CDR3nt: TGTGCCAGCCGGGACAGGTACTACGAGCAGTACTTC; CDR3aa: CASRDRYYEQYF
abundance: many; v_gene: TRBV20-1; j_gene: TRBJ1-6; d_gene: TRBD1; CDR3nt: TGCAGTGCTAGAGAGGACAGGGGGAATTCACCCCTCCACTTT; CDR3aa: CSAREDRGNSPLHF
abundance: .; v_gene: TRBV9; j_gene: TRBJ2-7; d_gene: TRBD1; CDR3nt: TGTGCCAGCAGCCATGGACAGGCGAGCTCCTACGAGCAGTACTTC; CDR3aa: CASSHGQASSYEQYF
abundance: .; v_gene: TRBV5-1; j_gene: TRBJ2-1; d_gene: TRBD1; CDR3nt: TGCGCCAGCAGCTTAAGACAGGGGGCCTCCTACAATGAGCAGTTCTTC; CDR3aa: CASSLRQGASYNEQFF
abundance: many; v_gene: TRBV6-2/TRBV6-3; j_gene: TRBJ2-7; d_gene: .; CDR3nt: TGTGCCAGCCACGGACCGGTCTCCTACGAGCAGTACTTC; CDR3aa: CASHGPVSYEQYF
abundance: few; v_gene: TRBV12-3/TRBV12-4; j_gene: TRBJ2-5; d_gene: .; CDR3nt: TGTGCCAGCAGTTTAAGTCCGGAAGCCCCCTCGTGGGAGACCCAGTACTTC; CDR3aa: CASSLSPEAPSWETQYF
abundance: few; v_gene: TRBV28; j_gene: TRBJ2-7; d_gene: .; CDR3nt: TGTGCCAGCAATCCACAGGGCTACGAGCAGTACTTC; CDR3aa: CASNPQGYEQYF
abundance: many; v_gene: TRBV27; j_gene: TRBJ2-3; d_gene: .; CDR3nt: TGTGCCAGCAGCCCCGGCGGATTGAGCCATACGCAGTATTTT; CDR3aa: CASSPGGLSHTQYF
abundance: .; v_gene: TRBV5-5; j_gene: TRBJ2-1; d_gene: .; CDR3nt: TGTGCCAGCAGCTCCCTTGCGGGCCTCTCCTACAATGAGCAGTTCTTC; CDR3aa: CASSSLAGLSYNEQFF
abundance: .; v_gene: TRBV7-9; j_gene: TRBJ1-2; d_gene: .; CDR3nt: TGTGCCAGCAGCTTAGTATATCTGGGCTACACCTTC; CDR3aa: CASSLVYLGYTF
abundance: few; v_gene: TRBV20-1; j_gene: TRBJ2-5; d_gene: TRBD2; CDR3nt: TGCAGTGTTGCGGGAGTGGACCAAGAGACCCAGTACTTC; CDR3aa: CSVAGVDQETQYF
abundance: few; v_gene: TRBV7-2; j_gene: TRBJ2-5; d_gene: .; CDR3nt: TGTGCCAGCAGCTTACCCGCAGGGGTGAAAGAGACCCAGTACTTC; CDR3aa: CASSLPAGVKETQYF
abundance: many; v_gene: TRBV6-5; j_gene: TRBJ2-7; d_gene: TRBD1; CDR3nt: TGTGCCAGCAGTTATTGGGGACAGGGGTACGAGCAGTACTTC; CDR3aa: CASSYWGQGYEQYF
abundance: .; v_gene: TRBV24-1; j_gene: TRBJ2-1; d_gene: TRBD2; CDR3nt: TGTGCCACCAGCAAAGTAGCGGGGAATCGTAATGAGCAGTTCTTC; CDR3aa: CATSKVAGNRNEQFF
abundance: .; v_gene: TRBV2; j_gene: TRBJ2-1; d_gene: TRBD2; CDR3nt: TGTGCCAGCAGTTTAATGTGGCTAGCGGGAGGACCATCTCGCAATGAGCAGTTCTTC; CDR3aa: CASSLMWLAGGPSRNEQFF
abundance: .; v_gene: TRBV24-1; j_gene: TRBJ2-2; d_gene: .; CDR3nt: TGTGCCACCAGGCAGTGGGCCGACGGGGAGCTGTTTTTT; CDR3aa: CATRQWADGELFF